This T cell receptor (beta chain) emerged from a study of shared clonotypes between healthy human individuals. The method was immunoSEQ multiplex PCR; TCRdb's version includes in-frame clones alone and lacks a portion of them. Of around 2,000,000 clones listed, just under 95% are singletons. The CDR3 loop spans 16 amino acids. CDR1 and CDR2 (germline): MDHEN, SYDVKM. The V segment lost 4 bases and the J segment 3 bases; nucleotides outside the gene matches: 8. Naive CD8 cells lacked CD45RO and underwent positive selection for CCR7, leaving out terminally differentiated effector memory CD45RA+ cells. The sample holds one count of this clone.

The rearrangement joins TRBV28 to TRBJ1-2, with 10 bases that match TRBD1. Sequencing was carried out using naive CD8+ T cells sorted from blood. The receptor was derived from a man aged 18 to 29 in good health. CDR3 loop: CASSSRDRGLDYGYTF. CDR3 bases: TGTGCCAGCAGTTCCCGGGACAGGGGCTTAGACTATGGCTACACCTTC.